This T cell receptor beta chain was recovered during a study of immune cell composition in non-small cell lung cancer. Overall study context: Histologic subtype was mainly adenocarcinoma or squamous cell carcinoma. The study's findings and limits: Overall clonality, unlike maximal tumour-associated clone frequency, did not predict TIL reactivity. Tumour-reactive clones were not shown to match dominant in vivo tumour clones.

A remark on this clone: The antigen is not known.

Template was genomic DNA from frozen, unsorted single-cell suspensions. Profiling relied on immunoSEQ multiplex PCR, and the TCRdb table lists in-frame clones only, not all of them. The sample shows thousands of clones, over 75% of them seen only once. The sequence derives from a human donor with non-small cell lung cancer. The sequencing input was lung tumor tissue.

This chain's CDR3 is CASSIKGSSTNEKLFF. Written as DNA, the CDR3 is TGTGCCAGTAGTATAAAGGGGTCCTCGACTAATGAAAAACTGTTTTTT. The rearrangement joins TRBV19 to TRBJ1-4; TRBD1 is a possible D gene (5 bases). CDR1 is LNHDA and CDR2 is SQIVND in the germline V gene (reference sequence). V lost 2 bases and J lost 2, with 12 bases in between. This CDR3 spans 16 amino acids.